One T cell receptor (beta chain) is described in this entry. CDR1 LNHDA and CDR2 SQIVND come from the germline V gene (reference sequence). V lost 5 bases and J 1 base, leaving 12 bases between the germline ends. The CDR3 has 14 amino acids. These data are taken from a study of blood T cell repertoires in COVID-19. At the level of the study: T cells, B-cell-depleted T cells, or PBMCs supplied cDNA or gDNA.

The authors' processing: Amplification of reference gene primers was used by the study to estimate nucleated cell counts. Measured with immunoSEQ multiplex PCR; TCRdb has only the in-frame clones, and not every one. That table is the source of V, J and clone size, and D and trimming were worked out from the DNA. The data contain more than 55,000 clones, 70% to 90% of them singletons. The specimen was peripheral blood. The chain uses TRBV19 and TRBJ2-7, with a possible D match to TRBD1 (5 bases). The TCR sequence derives from a human donor with active COVID-19. The donor label of this sample is uncertain. Here the CDR3 DNA reads TGTGCCAGTAGTTCGAGACAGAATTCCTACGAGCAGTACTTC. Translation: CASSSRQNSYEQYF.